The rows below give T cell receptor beta chains drawn from one sample of a study of cytomegalovirus exposure and HLA in healthy donors. This table comes from immunoSEQ multiplex PCR, and its TCRdb copy is limited to in-frame clones, with some not included. The table has 130,000 or so clones, over 60% seen once. The sample consisted of PBMCs. The receptors come from a man aged 30-40 years in good health and CMV-seronegative. Both conserved end residues are part of each CDR3. Fields, in order: J gene, V gene, CDR3 length, clone size, D gene, CDR3 protein, CDR3 DNA. A D gene is named only where the DNA matches it firmly. Expanded clones are given a class, and other clones once, few, many or no size at all.

j_gene: TRBJ2-5
v_gene: TRBV28
len: 15
abundance: NA
d_gene: NA
CDR3aa: CASSQSVRGGETQYF
CDR3nt: TGTGCCAGCAGCCAATCGGTTCGGGGTGGAGAGACCCAGTACTTC

j_gene: TRBJ1-3
v_gene: TRBV10-3
len: 15
abundance: NA
d_gene: TRBD1
CDR3aa: CAISTTGGAGNTIYF
CDR3nt: TGTGCCATCAGCACCACAGGGGGCGCAGGAAACACCATATATTTT

j_gene: TRBJ1-5
v_gene: TRBV27
len: 16
abundance: NA
d_gene: TRBD1
CDR3aa: CASSFHGTGQYQPQHF
CDR3nt: TGTGCCAGCAGTTTCCACGGGACAGGGCAGTATCAGCCCCAGCATTTT

j_gene: TRBJ1-1
v_gene: TRBV19
len: 15
abundance: NA
d_gene: NA
CDR3aa: CASSIAGGAWTEAFF
CDR3nt: TGTGCCAGTAGTATAGCGGGGGGGGCTTGGACTGAAGCTTTCTTT

j_gene: TRBJ2-3
v_gene: TRBV6-5
len: 12
abundance: NA
d_gene: NA
CDR3aa: CASSSPGLLSYF
CDR3nt: TGTGCCAGCAGTTCGCCGGGACTTCTCTCGTATTTT

j_gene: TRBJ2-7
v_gene: TRBV4-3
len: 15
abundance: many
d_gene: NA
CDR3aa: CASSQQPDSSYEQYF
CDR3nt: TGCGCCAGCAGCCAACAGCCGGACAGCTCCTACGAGCAGTACTTC

j_gene: TRBJ1-1
v_gene: TRBV7-8
len: 14
abundance: few
d_gene: TRBD1
CDR3aa: CASSLGTGNTEAFF
CDR3nt: TGTGCCAGCAGCCTGGGGACAGGGAACACTGAAGCTTTCTTT

j_gene: TRBJ1-2
v_gene: TRBV28
len: 12
abundance: NA
d_gene: NA
CDR3aa: CASSRGNYGYTF
CDR3nt: TGTGCCAGCAGCAGAGGTAACTATGGCTACACCTTC

j_gene: TRBJ1-4
v_gene: TRBV28
len: 14
abundance: NA
d_gene: TRBD1
CDR3aa: CASSPAGGAEKLFF
CDR3nt: TGTGCCAGCAGTCCCGCAGGGGGCGCAGAAAAACTGTTTTTT

j_gene: TRBJ1-5
v_gene: TRBV19
len: 16
abundance: NA
d_gene: TRBD1
CDR3aa: CASSISRTGGTQPQHF
CDR3nt: TGTGCCAGTAGTATAAGTCGGACAGGGGGGACTCAGCCCCAGCATTTT

j_gene: TRBJ1-5
v_gene: TRBV10-1
len: 15
abundance: NA
d_gene: TRBD1
CDR3aa: CASSDGQGRNQPQHF
CDR3nt: TGCGCCAGCAGTGACGGACAGGGAAGGAATCAGCCCCAGCATTTT

j_gene: TRBJ1-6
v_gene: TRBV5-5
len: 17
abundance: once
d_gene: NA
CDR3aa: CASSLGQAGSYNSPLHF
CDR3nt: TGTGCCAGCAGCTTGGGACAGGCCGGCTCCTATAATTCACCCCTCCACTTT

j_gene: TRBJ2-7
v_gene: TRBV14
len: 15
abundance: NA
d_gene: TRBD2
CDR3aa: CASSQGAGGSYEQYF
CDR3nt: TGTGCCAGCAGCCAAGGGGCGGGAGGATCCTACGAGCAGTACTTC

j_gene: TRBJ2-7
v_gene: TRBV5-1
len: 15
abundance: NA
d_gene: NA
CDR3aa: CASSLPSGHTYEQYF
CDR3nt: TGCGCCAGCAGCTTGCCCTCCGGACATACCTACGAGCAGTACTTC

j_gene: TRBJ2-4
v_gene: TRBV28
len: 17
abundance: NA
d_gene: NA
CDR3aa: CASSLDAGIWTKNIQYF
CDR3nt: TGTGCCAGCAGTTTAGATGCGGGAATCTGGACCAAAAACATTCAGTACTTC

j_gene: TRBJ1-1
v_gene: TRBV30
len: 11
abundance: NA
d_gene: NA
CDR3aa: CAWSPLLEAFF
CDR3nt: TGTGCCTGGAGTCCCCTGTTGGAAGCTTTCTTT